A single sample gave rise to the 6 T cell receptor beta chains below, sequenced in a study of naive and memory T cell subsets. Two oligonucleotides, mixed equimolar, formed the beta constant-region primer covering TRBC1 and TRBC2. Via MiXCR, TCRdb re-called the UMI-ligation and nested PCR reads, giving one row per CDR3 protein. The table lists some 83,000 distinct CDR3 sequences, about an eighth of them singletons. The specimen sequenced was central memory CD4+ T cells from blood. These receptors all stem from a human donor in good health.

V and J are TRBV4-2 and TRBJ1-5, with D perhaps TRBD1 (5 bases). The CDR3 totals 15 residues. Germline V lookup: CDR1 LGHNA, CDR2 YNFKEQ. V lost 4 bases and J 3 bases, leaving 13 bases between the germline ends. CDR3 nucleotide sequence: TGTGCCAGCAGCCTAGACTCAGGGAACAATCAGCCCCAGCATTTT. Amino acids: CASSLDSGNNQPQHF.

This clonotype counts as medium-sized. The chain recombines TRBV29-1 with TRBJ2-1; 13 positions agree with TRBD2. Germline CDR1 reads SQVTM; CDR2 reads ANQGSEA. CDR3 length equals 12 residues. V lost 4 bases, J lost 14 bases, and 5 bases stayed unmatched. Here the CDR3 DNA reads TGCAGCGTTGGGACTAGCGGGAGAGAGGAGTTCTTC. This codes for CSVGTSGREEFF.

The rearrangement links TRBV30 to TRBJ2-4, with 12 bases that match TRBD2. V shed 0 bases and J 9 bases; nucleotides not matched to a gene: 3. Per the germline V gene, CDR1 is GTSNPN and CDR2 is SVGIG (reference sequence). The CDR3 is made up of 14 amino acids. CDR3: CAWSVPLAGGIQYF. In nucleotides, the CDR3 is TGTGCCTGGAGTGTACCACTAGCGGGGGGCATTCAGTACTTC.

This chain links TRBV27 with TRBJ1-3, with a tentative D call TRBD1 (5 bases). The CDR3 is 14 residues long. Germline loops: CDR1 MNHEY, CDR2 SMNVEV (reference sequence). Trimming took off 7 bases at V and 0 bases at J, with 10 bases between the two ends. The CDR3 DNA reads TGTGCCAGCAAAGGGGCAGGCTCTGGAAACACCATATATTTT. Protein: CASKGAGSGNTIYF.

V is TRBV12-3 or TRBV12-4 and J is TRBJ1-4, with a tentative D call TRBD1 (6 bases). V gave up 7 bases and J gave up 7 bases, with 13 bases separating them. The CDR3 length is 13 residues. The CDR3 loop reads CASTRGFPEKLFF. CDR3 coding DNA: TGTGCCAGCACAAGGGGGTTTCCTGAAAAACTGTTTTTT.

This clonotype was detected only a few times. The chain joins TRBV5-4 to TRBJ1-3; tentatively, D is TRBD1 (5 bases). CDR1 is SGHNT and CDR2 is YYREEE in the germline V gene (reference sequence). The ends were cut back, 0 bases at V and 6 bases at J, with 10 bases in the middle. The CDR3 loop spans 14 amino acids. The CDR3 nucleotides read TGTGCCAGCAGCTTGGCTGGACAAGTAAACACCATATATTTT. Amino acid sequence: CASSLAGQVNTIYF. The variable domain in full, completed from reference TRBV5-4 and TRBJ1-3, reads ETGVTQSPTHLIKTRGQQVTLRCSSQSGHNTVSWYQQALGQGPQFIFQYYREEENGRGNFPPRFSGLQFPNYSSELNVNALELDDSALYLCASSLAGQVNTIYFGEGSWLTVV.